Shown below are 12 T cell receptor beta chains from a single sample sequenced in a study of blood T cells in healthy people across ages. Primers used in a second PCR of roughly 6 to 12 cycles were a sample-barcoded 5' primer and a J-beta primer mix. TCRdb analysed the 5' RACE reads with MiXCR anew, one entry per CDR3 protein. The table has approximately 780,000 distinct CDR3 sequences, more than 25% seen once. The same data also contributed to another study, on T cells of mothers and their children.

Sequenced: blood. The receptors were gathered from a boy younger than 18 in good health.

This clonotype turned up a few times. The chain combines TRBV10-3 with TRBJ2-1; D gene unclear. The V and J ends lost 6 bases and 0 bases respectively, with 9 bases between them. This CDR3 is 14 amino acids long. The germline V gene encodes CDR1 ENHRY and CDR2 SYGVKD. CDR3 in DNA: TGTGCCATCAGCCAGACCCACTCCTACAATGAGCAGTTCTTC. This encodes CAISQTHSYNEQFF.

In this sample, this clonotype turned up many times. The gene calls are TRBV12-3 or TRBV12-4 and TRBJ2-2, with D maybe TRBD1 (5 bases). The V end lost 1 base, the J end lost 4 bases, and 10 bases lay between the germline ends. This CDR3 comprises 15 residues. CDR3 residues: CASSLGQGRTGELFF. In nucleotides, the CDR3 is TGTGCCAGCAGTTTAGGGCAGGGCCGCACCGGGGAGCTGTTTTTT.

This clonotype has a count of ten or more. This chain links TRBV4-1 with TRBJ1-1; D gene ambiguous. V lost 0 bases to trimming and J lost 4 bases, with 12 bases between them. CDR3 length equals 15 residues. Germline CDR1 and CDR2: MGHRA and YSYEKL. Written as DNA, the CDR3 is TGCGCCAGCAGCCAAGATTTAGCGGTCTCCACTGAAGCTTTCTTT. This sequence encodes CASSQDLAVSTEAFF.

This clonotype was recorded a few times. The chain uses TRBV4-1 and TRBJ2-7; 7 nucleotides line up with TRBD1. The CDR3 spans 16 residues. Unmatched junction bases numbered 13, after V lost 5 bases and J lost 3 bases. The V gene's germline CDR1 is MGHRA and CDR2 YSYEKL. CDR3 nucleotides: TGCGCCAGCAGCTTAGCGCCGGGACAGCACTTCTACGAGCAGTACTTC. This gives the protein CASSLAPGQHFYEQYF.

This clonotype was seen only a few times. The rearrangement joins TRBV20-1 to TRBJ2-1; D unresolved. The CDR3 sequence is 14 residues long. CDR1 is DFQATT, CDR2 SNEGSKA, per germline (reference sequence). V lost 0 bases and J 0 bases, leaving 6 bases between the germline ends. The CDR3 coding sequence is TGCAGTGCTAGAGATTACAGCTCCTACAATGAGCAGTTCTTC. Protein: CSARDYSSYNEQFF.

The V and J genes are TRBV7-9 and TRBJ2-7, with D unresolved. The V gene lost 5 bases and the J gene lost 5 bases, with 16 bases spanning the gap. Germline V gene lookup returns CDR1 SEHNR and CDR2 FQNEAQ (reference sequence). The CDR3 is 14 residues long. The CDR3 is CASSTVGASHEQYF. CDR3 coding DNA: TGTGCCAGCAGCACGGTAGGAGCGTCCCACGAGCAGTACTTC.

V and J are TRBV6-1 and TRBJ2-1; D may be TRBD1 or TRBD2 (5 bases each). The DNA end favors TRBJ2-7, so the J call may be wrong. Germline CDR1 MNHNS, CDR2 SASEGT. The CDR3 has 12 residues. The CDR3, as DNA: TGTGCCAGCCCGGGTAGAGGGGACGAGCAGTACTTC. Its protein is CASPGRGDEQYF.

This chain connects TRBV7-2 to TRBJ2-1, with D possibly matching TRBD1 (5 bases). The J call is uncertain, as TRBJ2-7 better fits the DNA end. The CDR3 sequence is 11 residues long. From germline, CDR1 is SGHTA and CDR2 FQGNSA. For the CDR3, the DNA is TGTGCCAGCAGCTTAGGGGGCAGGCAGTACTTC. Amino acid sequence: CASSLGGRQYF.

The table lists this clonotype with many counts. The chain employs TRBV13 and TRBJ2-3; D unresolved. The CDR3 is 15 residues long. The V end lost 5 bases, the J end lost 2 bases, and 14 bases lay between the germline ends. The germline gives CDR1 PRHDT, CDR2 FYEKMQ (reference sequence). CDR3 region: CASSPTPKPTDTQYF. CDR3 DNA sequence: TGTGCCAGCAGCCCGACTCCTAAACCCACAGATACGCAGTATTTT. The full variable domain, with the rest looked up from reference TRBV13 and TRBJ2-3, is AAGVIQSPRHLIKEKRETATLKCYPIPRHDTVYWYQQGPGQDPQFLISFYEKMQSDKGSIPDRFSAQQFSDYHSELNMSSLELGDSALYFCASSPTPKPTDTQYFGPGTRLTVL.

This clonotype appeared a few times. The chain uses TRBV6-6 and TRBJ1-1, with 7 bases aligning to TRBD1. Germline CDR1 MNHNY, CDR2 SVGAGI (reference sequence). Trimming removed 7 bases from V and 4 bases from J; junction bases left unmatched: 9. CDR3 length: 14 amino acids. CDR3 residues: CASNQDRVGTEAFF. CDR3 nucleotides: TGTGCCAGCAACCAAGACAGGGTTGGCACTGAAGCTTTCTTT.

The chain joins TRBV7-2 to TRBJ1-1; D is ambiguous. This CDR3 is built from 14 residues. With 5 bases removed from V and 0 bases from J, the gap between germline ends came to 10 bases. From germline, CDR1 is SGHTA and CDR2 FQGNSA. The chain's CDR3 is CASSPQLMNTEAFF. As DNA, the CDR3 is TGTGCCAGCAGCCCACAGCTGATGAACACTGAAGCTTTCTTT.

This clonotype has more than one count but fewer than ten. The chain has TRBV9 and TRBJ2-7; 7 nucleotides align to TRBD1. TRBJ2-5 matches the DNA end more closely, so the J call is doubtful. Germline CDR1 is SGDLS and CDR2 is YYNGEE. The CDR3 runs 15 residues. The CDR3 loop reads CASSARTGQEETQYF. CDR3 DNA sequence: TGTGCCAGCAGCGCAAGGACAGGACAAGAGGAGACCCAGTACTTC.